This T cell receptor beta chain was captured by sequencing in a study of Ad26.COV2.S vaccination and SARS-CoV-2 variants. CDR3 length: 15 amino acids. Germline V gene data show CDR1 as LGHNA and CDR2 as YNFKEQ. The V gene lost 3 bases and the J gene lost 4 bases, with 12 bases spanning the gap. Assay: immunoSEQ multiplex PCR; the TCRdb copy retains only in-frame clones and omits some. The data show some 190,000 clones, roughly 87% seen once. The J gene is TRBJ1-4, the V gene TRBV4-2; tentative D call: TRBD1 (6 bases). Sample: peripheral blood, taken after recovery from COVID-19. The TCR originated in a human donor who had recovered from COVID-19. CDR3 protein: CASSQEGGGNEKLFF. In DNA form, the CDR3 reads TGTGCCAGCAGCCAGGAGGGGGGGGGTAATGAAAAACTGTTTTTT.